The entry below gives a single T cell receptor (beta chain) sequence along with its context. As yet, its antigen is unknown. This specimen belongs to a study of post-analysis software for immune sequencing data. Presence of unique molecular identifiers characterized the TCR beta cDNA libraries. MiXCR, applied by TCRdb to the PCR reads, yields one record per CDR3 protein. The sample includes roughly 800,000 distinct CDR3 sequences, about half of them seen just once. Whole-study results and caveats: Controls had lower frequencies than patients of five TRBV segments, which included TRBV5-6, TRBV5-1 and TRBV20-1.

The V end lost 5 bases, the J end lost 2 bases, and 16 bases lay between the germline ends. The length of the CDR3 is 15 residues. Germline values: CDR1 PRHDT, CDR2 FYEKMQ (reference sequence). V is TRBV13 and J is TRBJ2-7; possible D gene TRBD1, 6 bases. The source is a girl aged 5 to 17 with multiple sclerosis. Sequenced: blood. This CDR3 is CASSPAPQGPYEQYF. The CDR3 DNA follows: TGTGCCAGCAGCCCCGCCCCACAGGGCCCCTACGAGCAGTACTTC. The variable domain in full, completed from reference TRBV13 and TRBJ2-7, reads AAGVIQSPRHLIKEKRETATLKCYPIPRHDTVYWYQQGPGQDPQFLISFYEKMQSDKGSIPDRFSAQQFSDYHSELNMSSLELGDSALYFCASSPAPQGPYEQYFGPGTRLTVT.